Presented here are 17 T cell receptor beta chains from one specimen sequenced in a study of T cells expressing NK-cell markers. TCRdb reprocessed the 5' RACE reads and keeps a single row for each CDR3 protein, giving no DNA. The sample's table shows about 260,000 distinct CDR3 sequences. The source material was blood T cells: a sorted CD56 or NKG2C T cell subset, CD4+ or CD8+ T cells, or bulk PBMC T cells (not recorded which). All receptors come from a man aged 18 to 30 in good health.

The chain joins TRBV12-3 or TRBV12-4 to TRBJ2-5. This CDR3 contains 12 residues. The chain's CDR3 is CASSSPTGTQYF.

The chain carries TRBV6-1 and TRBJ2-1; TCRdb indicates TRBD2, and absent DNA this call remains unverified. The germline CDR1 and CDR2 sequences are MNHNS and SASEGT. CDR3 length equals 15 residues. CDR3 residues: CASRLGLSSYNEQFF.

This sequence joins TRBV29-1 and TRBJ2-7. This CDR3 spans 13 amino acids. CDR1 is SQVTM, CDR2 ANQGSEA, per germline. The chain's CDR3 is CSVSPSAGYEQYF.

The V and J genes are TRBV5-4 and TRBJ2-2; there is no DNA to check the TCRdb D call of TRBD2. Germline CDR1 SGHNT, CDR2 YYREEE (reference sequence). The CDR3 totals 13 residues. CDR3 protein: CASSGTYGGELFF.

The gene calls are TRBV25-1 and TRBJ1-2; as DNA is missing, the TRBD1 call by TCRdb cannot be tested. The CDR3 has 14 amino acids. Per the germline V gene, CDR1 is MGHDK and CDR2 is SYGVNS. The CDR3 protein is CASSEWGTDYGYTF.

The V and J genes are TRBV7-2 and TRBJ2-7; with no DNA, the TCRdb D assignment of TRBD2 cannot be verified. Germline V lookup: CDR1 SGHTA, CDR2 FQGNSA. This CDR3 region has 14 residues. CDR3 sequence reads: CASSPTSGSYEQYF. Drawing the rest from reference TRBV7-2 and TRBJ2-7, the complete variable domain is GAGVSQSPSNKVTEKGKDVELRCDPISGHTALYWYRQSLGQGLEFLIYFQGNSAPDKSGLPSDRFSAERTGGSVSTLTIQRTQQEDSAVYLCASSPTSGSYEQYFGPGTRLTVT.

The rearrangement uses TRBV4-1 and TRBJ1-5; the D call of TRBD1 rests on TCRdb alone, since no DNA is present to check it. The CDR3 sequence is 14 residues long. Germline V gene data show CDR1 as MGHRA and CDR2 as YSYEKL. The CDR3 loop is CASSQGGSNQPQHF.

The CDR3 reads CASKTDRGLSPLHF. V gene TRBV6-1 combines with J gene TRBJ1-6; TCRdb returns TRBD1, unconfirmable since there is no DNA. The CDR3 is 14 amino acids. Germline V gene sequence: CDR1 MNHNS, CDR2 SASEGT.

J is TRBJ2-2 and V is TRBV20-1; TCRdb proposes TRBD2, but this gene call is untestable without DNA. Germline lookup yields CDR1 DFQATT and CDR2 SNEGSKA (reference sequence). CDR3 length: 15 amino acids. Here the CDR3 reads CSAPLAGVLTGELFF.

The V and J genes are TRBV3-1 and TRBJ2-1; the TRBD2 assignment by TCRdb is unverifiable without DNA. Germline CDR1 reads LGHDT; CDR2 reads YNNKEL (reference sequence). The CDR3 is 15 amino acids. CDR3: CASSHWTSGRHEQFF.

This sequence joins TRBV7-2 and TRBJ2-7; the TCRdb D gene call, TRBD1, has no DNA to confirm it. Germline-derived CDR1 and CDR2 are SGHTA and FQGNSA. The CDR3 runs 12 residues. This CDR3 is CASRQGIYEQYF.

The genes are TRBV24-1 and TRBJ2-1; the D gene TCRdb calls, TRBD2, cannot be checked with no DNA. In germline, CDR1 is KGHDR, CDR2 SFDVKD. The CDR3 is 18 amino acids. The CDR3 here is CATSDSPRGASSYNEQFF.

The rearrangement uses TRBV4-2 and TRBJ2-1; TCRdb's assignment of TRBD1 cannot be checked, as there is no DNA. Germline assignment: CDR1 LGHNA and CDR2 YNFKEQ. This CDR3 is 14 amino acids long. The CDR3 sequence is CASSRGAGDSEQFF.

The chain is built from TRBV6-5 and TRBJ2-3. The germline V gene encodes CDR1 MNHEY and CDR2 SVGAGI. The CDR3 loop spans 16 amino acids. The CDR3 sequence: CASSYSQRAFTDTQYF.

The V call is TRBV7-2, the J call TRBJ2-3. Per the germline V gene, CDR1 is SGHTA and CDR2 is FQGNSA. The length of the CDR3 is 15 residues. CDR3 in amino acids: CASAVGTLVTDTQYF. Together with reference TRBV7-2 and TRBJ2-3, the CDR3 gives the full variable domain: GAGVSQSPSNKVTEKGKDVELRCDPISGHTALYWYRQSLGQGLEFLIYFQGNSAPDKSGLPSDRFSAERTGGSVSTLTIQRTQQEDSAVYLCASAVGTLVTDTQYFGPGTRLTVL.

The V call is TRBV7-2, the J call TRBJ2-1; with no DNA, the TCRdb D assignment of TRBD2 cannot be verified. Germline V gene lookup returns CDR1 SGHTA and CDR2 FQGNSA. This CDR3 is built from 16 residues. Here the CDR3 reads CASSLTASGSLGEQFF.

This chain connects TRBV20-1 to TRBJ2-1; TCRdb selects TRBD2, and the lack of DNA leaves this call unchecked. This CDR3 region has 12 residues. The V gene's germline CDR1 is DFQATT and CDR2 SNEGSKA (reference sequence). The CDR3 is CSARGLAGVIFF.